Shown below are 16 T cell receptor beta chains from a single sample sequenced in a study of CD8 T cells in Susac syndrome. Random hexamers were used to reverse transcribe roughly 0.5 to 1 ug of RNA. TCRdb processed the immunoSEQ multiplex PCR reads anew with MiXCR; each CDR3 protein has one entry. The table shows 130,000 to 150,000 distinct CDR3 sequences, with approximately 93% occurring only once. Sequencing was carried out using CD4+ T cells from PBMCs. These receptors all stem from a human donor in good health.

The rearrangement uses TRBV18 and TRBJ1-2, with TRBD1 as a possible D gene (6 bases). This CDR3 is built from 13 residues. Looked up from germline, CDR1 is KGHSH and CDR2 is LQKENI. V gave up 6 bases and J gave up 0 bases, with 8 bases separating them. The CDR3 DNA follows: TGTGCCAGCTCCAGGGGAGCTAACTATGGCTACACCTTC. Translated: CASSRGANYGYTF.

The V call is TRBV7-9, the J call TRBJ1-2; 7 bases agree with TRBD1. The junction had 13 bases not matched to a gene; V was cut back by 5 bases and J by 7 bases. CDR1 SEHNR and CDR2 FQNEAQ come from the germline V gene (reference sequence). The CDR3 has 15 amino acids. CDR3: CASSTTLTGARGYTF. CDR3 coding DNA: TGTGCCAGCAGCACGACTTTAACAGGGGCTCGTGGCTACACCTTC.

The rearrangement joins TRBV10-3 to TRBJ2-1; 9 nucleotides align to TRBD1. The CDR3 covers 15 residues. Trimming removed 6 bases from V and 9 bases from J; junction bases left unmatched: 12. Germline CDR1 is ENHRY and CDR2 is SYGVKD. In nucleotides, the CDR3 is TGTGCCATCAGCTTACAAAATGGACAGGGGTCTGAGCAGTTCTTC. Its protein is CAISLQNGQGSEQFF.

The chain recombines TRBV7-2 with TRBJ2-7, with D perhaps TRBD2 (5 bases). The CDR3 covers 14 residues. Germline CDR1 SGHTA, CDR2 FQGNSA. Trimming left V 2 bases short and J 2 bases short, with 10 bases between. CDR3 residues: CASSLRGLTYEQYF. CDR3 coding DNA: TGTGCCAGCAGCTTAAGAGGGTTAACCTACGAGCAGTACTTC.

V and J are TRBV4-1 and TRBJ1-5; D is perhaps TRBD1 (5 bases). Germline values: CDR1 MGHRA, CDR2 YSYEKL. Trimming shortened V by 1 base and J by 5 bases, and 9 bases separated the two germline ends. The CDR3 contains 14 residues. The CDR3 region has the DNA TGCGCCAGCAGCCAAGGGTTCAGGGATCAGCCCCAGCATTTT. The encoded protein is CASSQGFRDQPQHF.

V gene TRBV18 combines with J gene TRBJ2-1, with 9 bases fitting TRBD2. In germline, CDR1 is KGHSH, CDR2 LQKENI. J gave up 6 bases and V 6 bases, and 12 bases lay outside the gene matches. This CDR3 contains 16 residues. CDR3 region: CASSKGLAVSGNEQFF. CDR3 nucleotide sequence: TGTGCCAGCTCCAAGGGACTAGCAGTTAGTGGCAATGAGCAGTTCTTC.

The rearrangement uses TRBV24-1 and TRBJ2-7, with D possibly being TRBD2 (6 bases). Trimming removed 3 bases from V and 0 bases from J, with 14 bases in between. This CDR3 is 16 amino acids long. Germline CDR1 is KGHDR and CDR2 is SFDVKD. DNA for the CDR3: TGTGCCACCAGTGATGGGGGGTTGGCATCCTCCTACGAGCAGTACTTC. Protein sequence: CATSDGGLASSYEQYF.

The CDR3 protein is CAWTSDRAWWNTEAFF. The CDR3 DNA is TGTGCCTGGACCTCTGATCGGGCGTGGTGGAACACTGAAGCTTTCTTT. The gene calls are TRBV30 and TRBJ1-1; D is uncertain. The V end lost 4 bases, the J end lost 1 base, and 19 bases lay between the germline ends. The CDR3 is 16 residues long. Germline CDR1 is GTSNPN and CDR2 is SVGIG (reference sequence).

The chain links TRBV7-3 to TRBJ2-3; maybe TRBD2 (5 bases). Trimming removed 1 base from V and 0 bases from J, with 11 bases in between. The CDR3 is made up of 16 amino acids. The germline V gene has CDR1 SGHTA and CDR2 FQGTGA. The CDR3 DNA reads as TGTGCCAGCAGCTTAAATAGCGCCTCTAGCACAGATACGCAGTATTTT. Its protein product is CASSLNSASSTDTQYF.

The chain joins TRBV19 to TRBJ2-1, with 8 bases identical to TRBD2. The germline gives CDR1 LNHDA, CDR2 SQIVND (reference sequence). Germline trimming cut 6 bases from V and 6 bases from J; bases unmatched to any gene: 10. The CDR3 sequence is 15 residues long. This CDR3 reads CASSLGLGQVNEQFF. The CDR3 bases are TGTGCCAGTAGCCTGGGACTAGGCCAAGTCAATGAGCAGTTCTTC.

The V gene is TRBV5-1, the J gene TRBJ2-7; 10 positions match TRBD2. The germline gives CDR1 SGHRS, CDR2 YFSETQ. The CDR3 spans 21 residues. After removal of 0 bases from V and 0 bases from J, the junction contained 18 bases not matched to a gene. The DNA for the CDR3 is TGCGCCAGCAGCTTGGCTGCTAGCGGGAGAACTTCGTGGAAGGGCTCCTACGAGCAGTACTTC. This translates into CASSLAASGRTSWKGSYEQYF.

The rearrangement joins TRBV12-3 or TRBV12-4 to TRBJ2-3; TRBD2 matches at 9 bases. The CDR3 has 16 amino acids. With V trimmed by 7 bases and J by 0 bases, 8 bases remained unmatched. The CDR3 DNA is TGTGCCAGCAAGACTAGCGGATCATTAAGCACAGATACGCAGTATTTT. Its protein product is CASKTSGSLSTDTQYF.

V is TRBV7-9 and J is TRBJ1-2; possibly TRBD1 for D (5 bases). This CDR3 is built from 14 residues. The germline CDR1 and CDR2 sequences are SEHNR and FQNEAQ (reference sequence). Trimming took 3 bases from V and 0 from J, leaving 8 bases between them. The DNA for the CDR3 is TGTGCCAGCAGCTTCCAGGGAACTAACTATGGCTACACCTTC. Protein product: CASSFQGTNYGYTF. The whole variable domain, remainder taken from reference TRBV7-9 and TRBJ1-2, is DTGVSQNPRHKITKRGQNVTFRCDPISEHNRLYWYRQTLGQGPEFLTYFQNEAQLEKSRLLSDRFSAERPKGSFSTLEIQRTEQGDSAMYLCASSFQGTNYGYTFGSGTRLTVV.

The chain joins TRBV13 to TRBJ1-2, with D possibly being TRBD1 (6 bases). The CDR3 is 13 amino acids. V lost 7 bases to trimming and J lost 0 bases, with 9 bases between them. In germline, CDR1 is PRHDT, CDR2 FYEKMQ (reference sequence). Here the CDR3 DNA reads TGTGCCAGCACGAGGGGGACTAACTATGGCTACACCTTC. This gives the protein CASTRGTNYGYTF.

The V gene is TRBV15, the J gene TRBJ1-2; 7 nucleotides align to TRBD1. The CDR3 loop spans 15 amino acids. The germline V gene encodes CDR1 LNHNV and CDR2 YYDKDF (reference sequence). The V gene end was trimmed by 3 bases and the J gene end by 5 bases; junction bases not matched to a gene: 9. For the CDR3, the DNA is TGTGCCACCAGCAGGAAGGGGGACAGAAGTTATGGCTACACCTTC. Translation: CATSRKGDRSYGYTF.

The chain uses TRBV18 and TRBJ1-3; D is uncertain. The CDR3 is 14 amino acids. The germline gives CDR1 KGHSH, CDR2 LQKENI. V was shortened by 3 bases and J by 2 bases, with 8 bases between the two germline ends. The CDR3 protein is CASSPSEAGNTIYF. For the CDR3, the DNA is TGTGCCAGCTCACCTTCCGAGGCTGGAAACACCATATATTTT.